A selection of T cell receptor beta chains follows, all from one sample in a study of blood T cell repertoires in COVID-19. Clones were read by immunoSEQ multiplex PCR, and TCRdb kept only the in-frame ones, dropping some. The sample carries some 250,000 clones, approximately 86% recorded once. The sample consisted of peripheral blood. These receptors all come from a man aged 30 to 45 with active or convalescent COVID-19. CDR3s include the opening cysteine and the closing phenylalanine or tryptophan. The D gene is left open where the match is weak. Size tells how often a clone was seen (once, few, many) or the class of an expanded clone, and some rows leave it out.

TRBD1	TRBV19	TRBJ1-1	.	TGTGCCAGTAGTGGGACAGATGAGGCGGCTGAAGCTTTCTTT	CASSGTDEAAEAFF
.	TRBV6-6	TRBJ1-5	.	TGTGCCAGCAGTCCGTTGGACAGTGGAAGCAATCAGCCCCAGCATTTT	CASSPLDSGSNQPQHF
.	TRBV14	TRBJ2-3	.	TGTGCCAGCGCGTCAGGACAGCCTCACACAGATACGCAGTATTTT	CASASGQPHTDTQYF
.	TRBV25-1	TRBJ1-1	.	TGTGCCAGCAGTGGCCCCTTTCGGGGTGAAGCTTTCTTT	CASSGPFRGEAFF
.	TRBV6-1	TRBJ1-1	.	TGTGCCAGCAGTGAATCTGCAGAAAACACTGAAGCTTTCTTT	CASSESAENTEAFF
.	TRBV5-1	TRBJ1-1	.	TGCGCCAGCAGCTTGGCCGGGGAAACTGAAGCTTTCTTT	CASSLAGETEAFF
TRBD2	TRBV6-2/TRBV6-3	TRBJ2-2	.	TGTGCCAGCAGTCAAGCGGGGGCCGACACCGGGGAGCTGTTTTTT	CASSQAGADTGELFF
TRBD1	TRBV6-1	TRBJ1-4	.	TGTGCCAGCAGTGAAAACTGGGACAGTGAAAAACTGTTTTTT	CASSENWDSEKLFF
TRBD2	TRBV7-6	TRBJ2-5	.	TGTGCCAGCAGCTTAGGCGGGGGGAACCAAGAGACCCAGTACTTC	CASSLGGGNQETQYF
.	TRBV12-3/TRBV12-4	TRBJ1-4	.	TGTGCCAGCAGTTTTGGGCCGGGGGAAAAACTGTTTTTT	CASSFGPGEKLFF
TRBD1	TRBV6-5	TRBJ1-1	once	TGTGCCAGCAGACCCGGACAGGGGAATGCTGAAGCTTTCTTT	CASRPGQGNAEAFF
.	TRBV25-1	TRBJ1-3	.	TGTGCCAGCATCGGACGGGGGGCGGGAAACACCATATATTTT	CASIGRGAGNTIYF
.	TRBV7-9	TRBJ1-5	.	TGTGCCAGCAGCTTAGAGGCAGGGCGGGACCAGCCCCAGCATTTT	CASSLEAGRDQPQHF
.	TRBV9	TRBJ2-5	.	TGTGCCAGCAGCCCACGAGGGGGTCGACAAGAGACCCAGTACTTC	CASSPRGGRQETQYF
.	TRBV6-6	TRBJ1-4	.	TGTGCCAGCAGCCGAGGGAGGGGCTGGAGGAAGAATGAAAAACTGTTTTTT	CASSRGRGWRKNEKLFF
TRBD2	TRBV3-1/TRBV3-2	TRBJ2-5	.	TGTGCCAGCAGCCAATTTGCGGGGGGGCTCGGGACCCAGTACTTC	CASSQFAGGLGTQYF
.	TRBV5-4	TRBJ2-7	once	TGTGCCAGCAGCTCAACTCTTACTACCGAGCAGTACTTC	CASSSTLTTEQYF
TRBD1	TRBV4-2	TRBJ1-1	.	TGTGCCAGCAGCCACGGACAGGGGAACACTGAAGCTTTCTTT	CASSHGQGNTEAFF
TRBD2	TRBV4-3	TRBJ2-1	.	TGCGCCAGCAGCCAACCCGCGGGGTCTGGCGGGGGGCCCCAGTACAATGAGCAGTTCTTC	CASSQPAGSGGGPQYNEQFF
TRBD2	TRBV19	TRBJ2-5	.	TGTGCCAGTAGTATCGGGACTAGCGGGGGGGAAGAGACCCAGTACTTC	CASSIGTSGGEETQYF
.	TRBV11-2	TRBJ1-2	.	TGTGCCAGCAGCTTAGTTCGGGACACCATTTATGGCTACACCTTC	CASSLVRDTIYGYTF
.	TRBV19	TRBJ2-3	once	TGTGCCAGTAGTCCCCACCCACCGGGACTTAACACAGATACGCAGTATTTT	CASSPHPPGLNTDTQYF
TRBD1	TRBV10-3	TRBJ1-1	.	TGTGCCATCAGTGAATATGAGACAGGGATGAACACTGAAGCTTTCTTT	CAISEYETGMNTEAFF
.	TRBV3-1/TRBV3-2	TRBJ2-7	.	TGTGCCAGCAGCCAAGACAGACACTACGAGCAGTACTTC	CASSQDRHYEQYF
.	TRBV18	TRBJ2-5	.	TGTGCCAGCTCATCTCAAGAGACCCAGTACTTC	CASSSQETQYF
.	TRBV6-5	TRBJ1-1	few	TGTGCCAGCAGTAGAGCGAGGGACACTGAAGCTTTCTTT	CASSRARDTEAFF
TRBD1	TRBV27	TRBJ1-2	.	TGTGCCAGCAGTTTCTGGCCGGGACAGGGTATCGACTATGGCTACACCTTC	CASSFWPGQGIDYGYTF
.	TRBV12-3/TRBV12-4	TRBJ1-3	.	TGTGCCAGCAGGATCAGTGGAAACACCATATATTTT	CASRISGNTIYF
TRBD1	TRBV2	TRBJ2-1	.	TGTGCCAGCAAACTAACAGGGGGCTCCTACAATGAGCAGTTCTTC	CASKLTGGSYNEQFF
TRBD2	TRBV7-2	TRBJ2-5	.	TGTGCCAGCAGCTTAGTGAGTCCCTTAGCGGGGGGCCAAGAGACCCAGTACTTC	CASSLVSPLAGGQETQYF
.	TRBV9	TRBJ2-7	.	TGTGCCAGCAGCGGACCTAGCTCCTACGAGCAGTACTTC	CASSGPSSYEQYF
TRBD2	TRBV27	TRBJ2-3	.	TGTGCCAGCAGTTCTTGGGGGGGTCTTAGCACAGATACGCAGTATTTT	CASSSWGGLSTDTQYF
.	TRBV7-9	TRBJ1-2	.	TGTGCCAGCAGCTTAGGGACAGTTAACTATGGCTACACCTTC	CASSLGTVNYGYTF
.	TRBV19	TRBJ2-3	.	TGTGCCACTGATGAAGGGGGGGACTCAGATACGCAGTATTTT	CATDEGGDSDTQYF
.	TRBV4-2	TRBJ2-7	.	TGTGCCAGCAGCCAAAACCCTAGTTGGGAGCAGTACTTC	CASSQNPSWEQYF
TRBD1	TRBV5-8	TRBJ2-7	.	TGTGCCAGCAGCTTCGGACAGGACGAGCAGTACTTC	CASSFGQDEQYF
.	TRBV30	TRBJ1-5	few	TGTGCCTGGAGTTCGGGGGGCACTCAAAATCAGCCCCAGCATTTT	CAWSSGGTQNQPQHF
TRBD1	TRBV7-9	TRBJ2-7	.	TGTGCCAGCAGCTTCCAAGATTCAAGGACAGGGGCCCACGAGCAGTACTTC	CASSFQDSRTGAHEQYF
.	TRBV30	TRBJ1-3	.	TGTGCCTGGAGTGTACGGGCGGGGGGAAACACCATATATTTT	CAWSVRAGGNTIYF
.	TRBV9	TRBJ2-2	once	TGTGCCAGCAGCGTAGAGTTTGGCAGGTCCGGGGAGCTGTTTTTT	CASSVEFGRSGELFF
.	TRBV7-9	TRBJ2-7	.	TGTGCCAGCAGCTTTGGGGCCGAGCAGTACTTC	CASSFGAEQYF
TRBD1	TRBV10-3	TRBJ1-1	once	TGTGCCATCAGGGACAGGACAAACACTGAAGCTTTCTTT	CAIRDRTNTEAFF
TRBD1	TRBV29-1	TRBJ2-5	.	TGCAGCCACTTCGGACAGGGGCACGAGACCCAGTACTTC	CSHFGQGHETQYF
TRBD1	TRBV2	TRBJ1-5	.	TGTGCCAGCAGTGAAGTAAATTTTGGGGGACAGGAATATAGCAATCAGCCCCAGCATTTT	CASSEVNFGGQEYSNQPQHF
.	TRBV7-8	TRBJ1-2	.	TGTGCCAGCAGCTTAGGGCCGGGAGTCTATGGCTACACCTTC	CASSLGPGVYGYTF
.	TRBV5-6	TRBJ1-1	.	TGTGCCAGCACTTTATTCGAGGGAACTGAAGCTTTCTTT	CASTLFEGTEAFF
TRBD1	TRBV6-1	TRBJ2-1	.	TGTGCCAGCAGTGAAGCGTATGCAGGGGGCATCTTCTTC	CASSEAYAGGIFF